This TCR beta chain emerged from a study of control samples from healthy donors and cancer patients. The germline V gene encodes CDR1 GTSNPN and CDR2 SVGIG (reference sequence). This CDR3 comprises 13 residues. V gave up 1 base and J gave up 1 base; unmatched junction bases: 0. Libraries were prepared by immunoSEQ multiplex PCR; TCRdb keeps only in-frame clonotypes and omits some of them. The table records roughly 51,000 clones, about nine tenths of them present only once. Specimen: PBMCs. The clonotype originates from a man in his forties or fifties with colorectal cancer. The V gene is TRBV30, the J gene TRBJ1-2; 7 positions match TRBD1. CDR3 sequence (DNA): TGTGCCTGGAGTGGGGACAGTAACTATGGCTACACCTTC. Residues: CAWSGDSNYGYTF.